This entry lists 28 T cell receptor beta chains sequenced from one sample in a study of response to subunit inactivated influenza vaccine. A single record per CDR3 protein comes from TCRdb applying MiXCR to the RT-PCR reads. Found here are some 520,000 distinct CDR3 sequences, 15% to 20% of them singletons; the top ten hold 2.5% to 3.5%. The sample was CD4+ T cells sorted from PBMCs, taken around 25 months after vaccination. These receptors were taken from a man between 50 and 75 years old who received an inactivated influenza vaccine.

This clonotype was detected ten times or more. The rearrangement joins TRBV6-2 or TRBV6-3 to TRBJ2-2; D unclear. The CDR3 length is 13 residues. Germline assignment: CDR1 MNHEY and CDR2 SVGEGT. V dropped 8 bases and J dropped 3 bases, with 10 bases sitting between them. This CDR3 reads CASRTGHTGELFF. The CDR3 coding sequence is TGTGCCAGCCGCACTGGGCACACCGGGGAGCTGTTTTTT.

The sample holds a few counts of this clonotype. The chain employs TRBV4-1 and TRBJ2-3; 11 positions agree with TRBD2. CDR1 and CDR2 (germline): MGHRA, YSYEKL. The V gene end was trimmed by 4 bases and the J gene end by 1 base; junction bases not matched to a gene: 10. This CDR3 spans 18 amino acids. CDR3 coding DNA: TGCGCCAGCAGCCTTCGACTAGCGGGGTACTCCGGCACAGATACGCAGTATTTT. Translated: CASSLRLAGYSGTDTQYF.

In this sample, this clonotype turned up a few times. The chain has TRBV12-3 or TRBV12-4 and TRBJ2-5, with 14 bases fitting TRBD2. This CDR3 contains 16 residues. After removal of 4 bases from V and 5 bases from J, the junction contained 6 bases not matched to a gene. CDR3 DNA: TGTGCCAGCAGTTCACGACTAGCGGGGGGGCTGGAGACCCAGTACTTC. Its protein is CASSSRLAGGLETQYF.

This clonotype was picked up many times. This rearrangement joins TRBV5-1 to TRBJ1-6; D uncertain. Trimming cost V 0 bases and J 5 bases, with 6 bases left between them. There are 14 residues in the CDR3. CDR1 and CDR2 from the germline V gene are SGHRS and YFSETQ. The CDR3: CASSLDTDNSPLHF. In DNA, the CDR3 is TGCGCCAGCAGCTTGGACACCGATAATTCACCCCTCCACTTT.

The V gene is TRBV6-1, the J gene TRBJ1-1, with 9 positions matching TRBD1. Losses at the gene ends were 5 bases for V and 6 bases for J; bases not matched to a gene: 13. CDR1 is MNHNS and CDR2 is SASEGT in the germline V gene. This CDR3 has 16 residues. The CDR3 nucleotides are TGTGCCAGCAGTCCAACAGGGGGCGTCGGGACCGCTGAAGCTTTCTTT. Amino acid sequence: CASSPTGGVGTAEAFF.

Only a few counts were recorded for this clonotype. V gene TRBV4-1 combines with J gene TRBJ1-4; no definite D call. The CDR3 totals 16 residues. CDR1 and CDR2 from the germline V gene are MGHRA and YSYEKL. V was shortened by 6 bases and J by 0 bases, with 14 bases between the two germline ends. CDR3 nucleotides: TGCGCCAGCAGAACGCGGGAGGCCGCAACTAATGAAAAACTGTTTTTT. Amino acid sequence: CASRTREAATNEKLFF.

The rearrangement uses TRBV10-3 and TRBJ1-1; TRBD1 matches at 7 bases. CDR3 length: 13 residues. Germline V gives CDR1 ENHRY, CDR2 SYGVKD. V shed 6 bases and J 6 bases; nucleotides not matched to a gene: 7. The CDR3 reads CAIRIDREAEAFF. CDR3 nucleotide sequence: TGTGCCATCAGGATAGACAGGGAGGCTGAAGCTTTCTTT.

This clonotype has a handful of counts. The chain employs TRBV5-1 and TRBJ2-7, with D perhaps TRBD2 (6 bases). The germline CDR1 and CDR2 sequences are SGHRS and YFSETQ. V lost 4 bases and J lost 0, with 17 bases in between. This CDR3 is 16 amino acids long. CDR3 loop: CASSPPGSASSYEQYF. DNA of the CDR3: TGCGCCAGCAGCCCCCCCGGGAGCGCCAGCTCCTACGAGCAGTACTTC.

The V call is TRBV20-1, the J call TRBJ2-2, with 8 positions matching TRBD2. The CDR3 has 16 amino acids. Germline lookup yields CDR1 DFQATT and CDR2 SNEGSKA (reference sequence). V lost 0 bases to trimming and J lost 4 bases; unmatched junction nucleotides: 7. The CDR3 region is CSAREVAGSRTGELFF. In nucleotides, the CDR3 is TGCAGTGCTAGAGAGGTAGCGGGGAGCCGCACCGGGGAGCTGTTTTTT.

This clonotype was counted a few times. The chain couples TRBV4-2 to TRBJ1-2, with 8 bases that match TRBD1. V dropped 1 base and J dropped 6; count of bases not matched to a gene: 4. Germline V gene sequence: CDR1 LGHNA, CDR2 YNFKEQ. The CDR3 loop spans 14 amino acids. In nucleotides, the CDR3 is TGTGCCAGCAGCCAAGGGGGACAGGCGAATGGCTACACCTTC. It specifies CASSQGGQANGYTF.

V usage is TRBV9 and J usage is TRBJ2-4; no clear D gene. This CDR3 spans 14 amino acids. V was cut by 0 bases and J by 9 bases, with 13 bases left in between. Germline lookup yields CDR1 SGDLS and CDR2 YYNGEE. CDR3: CASSVDSGFSIQYF. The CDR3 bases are TGTGCCAGCAGCGTAGATTCTGGATTCAGCATTCAGTACTTC.

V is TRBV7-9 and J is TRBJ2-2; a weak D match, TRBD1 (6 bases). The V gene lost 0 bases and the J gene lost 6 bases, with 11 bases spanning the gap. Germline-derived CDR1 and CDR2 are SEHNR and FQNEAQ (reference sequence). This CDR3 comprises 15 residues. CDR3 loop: CASSLAQGSSGELFF. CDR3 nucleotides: TGTGCCAGCAGCTTAGCACAGGGTTCGTCCGGGGAGCTGTTTTTT. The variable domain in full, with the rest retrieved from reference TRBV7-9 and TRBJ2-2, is DTGVSQNPRHKITKRGQNVTFRCDPISEHNRLYWYRQTLGQGPEFLTYFQNEAQLEKSRLLSDRFSAERPKGSFSTLEIQRTEQGDSAMYLCASSLAQGSSGELFFGEGSRLTVL.

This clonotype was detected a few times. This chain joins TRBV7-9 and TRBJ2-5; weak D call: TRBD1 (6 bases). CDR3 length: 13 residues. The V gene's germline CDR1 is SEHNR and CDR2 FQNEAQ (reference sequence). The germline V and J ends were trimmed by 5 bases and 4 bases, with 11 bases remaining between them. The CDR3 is CASSGTGRETQYF. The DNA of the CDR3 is TGTGCCAGCAGCGGCACAGGGAGAGAGACCCAGTACTTC.

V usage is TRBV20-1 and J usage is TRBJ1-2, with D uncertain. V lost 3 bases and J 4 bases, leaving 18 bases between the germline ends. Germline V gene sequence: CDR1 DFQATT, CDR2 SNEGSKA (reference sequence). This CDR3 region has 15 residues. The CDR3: CSASRGYPRPYGYTF. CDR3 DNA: TGCAGTGCTAGCCGGGGTTACCCCCGGCCCTATGGCTACACCTTC.

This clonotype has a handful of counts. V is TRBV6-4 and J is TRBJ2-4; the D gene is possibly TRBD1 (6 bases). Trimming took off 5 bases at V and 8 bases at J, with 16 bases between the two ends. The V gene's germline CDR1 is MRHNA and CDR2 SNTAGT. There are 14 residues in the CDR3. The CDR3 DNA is TGTGCCAGCAGTCAAAGCAGGGGAAGCGACATTCAGTACTTC. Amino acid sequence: CASSQSRGSDIQYF.

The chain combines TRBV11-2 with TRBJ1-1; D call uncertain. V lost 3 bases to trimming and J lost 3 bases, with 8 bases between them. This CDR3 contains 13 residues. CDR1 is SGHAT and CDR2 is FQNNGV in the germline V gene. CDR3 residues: CASSFSGYTEAFF. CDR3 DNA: TGTGCCAGCAGCTTTTCGGGTTACACTGAAGCTTTCTTT. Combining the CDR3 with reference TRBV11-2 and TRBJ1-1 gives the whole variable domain EAGVAQSPRYKIIEKRQSVAFWCNPISGHATLYWYQQILGQGPKLLIQFQNNGVVDDSQLPKDRFSAERLKGVDSTLKIQPAKLEDSAVYLCASSFSGYTEAFFGQGTRLTVV.

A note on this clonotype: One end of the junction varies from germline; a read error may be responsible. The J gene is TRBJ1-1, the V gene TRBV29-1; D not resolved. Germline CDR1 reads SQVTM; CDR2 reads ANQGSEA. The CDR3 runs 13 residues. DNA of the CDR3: TGCAGCGTTGAAAGGAAAGGGAACCCTGAAGCTTTCTTT. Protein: CSVERKGNPEAFF.

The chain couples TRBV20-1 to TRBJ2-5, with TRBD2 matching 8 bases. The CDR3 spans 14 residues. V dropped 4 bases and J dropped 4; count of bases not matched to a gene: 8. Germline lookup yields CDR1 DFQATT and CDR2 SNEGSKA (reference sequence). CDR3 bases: TGCAGTGCTAAGATCGGGGGGGGGCCAGAGACCCAGTACTTC. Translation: CSAKIGGGPETQYF.

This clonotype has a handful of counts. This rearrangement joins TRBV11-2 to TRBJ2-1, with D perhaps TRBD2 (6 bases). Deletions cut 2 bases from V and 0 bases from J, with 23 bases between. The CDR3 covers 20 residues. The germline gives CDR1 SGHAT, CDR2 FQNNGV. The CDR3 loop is CASSLSPGLDLRFSYNEQFF. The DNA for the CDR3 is TGTGCCAGCAGCTTATCTCCGGGACTCGATCTTCGGTTCTCCTACAATGAGCAGTTCTTC.

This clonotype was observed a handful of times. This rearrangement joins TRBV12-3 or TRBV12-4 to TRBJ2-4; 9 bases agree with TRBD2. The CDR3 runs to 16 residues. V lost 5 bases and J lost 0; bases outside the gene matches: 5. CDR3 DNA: TGTGCCAGCAGTCCTCTAGCGGGAAGAGCCAAAAACATTCAGTACTTC. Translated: CASSPLAGRAKNIQYF.

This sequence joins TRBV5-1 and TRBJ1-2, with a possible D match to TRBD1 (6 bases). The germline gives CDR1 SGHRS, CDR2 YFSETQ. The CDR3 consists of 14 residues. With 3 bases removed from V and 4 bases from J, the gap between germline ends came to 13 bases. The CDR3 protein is CASSSTGYGYGYTF. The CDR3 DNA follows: TGCGCCAGCAGCTCTACAGGGTATGGCTATGGCTACACCTTC.

CDR3 loop: CAWSVRDRPYEQYF. The CDR3 bases are TGTGCCTGGAGTGTCCGGGACAGGCCCTACGAGCAGTACTTC. The J gene is TRBJ2-7, the V gene TRBV30; 8 bases are shared with TRBD1. V shed 0 bases and J 2 bases; nucleotides not matched to a gene: 3. The CDR3 has 14 residues. Germline V gene data show CDR1 as GTSNPN and CDR2 as SVGIG (reference sequence).

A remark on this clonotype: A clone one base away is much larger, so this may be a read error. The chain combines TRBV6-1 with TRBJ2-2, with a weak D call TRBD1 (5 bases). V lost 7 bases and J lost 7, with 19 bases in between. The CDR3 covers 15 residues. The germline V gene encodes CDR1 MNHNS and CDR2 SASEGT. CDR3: CASTQQVRLGGELFF. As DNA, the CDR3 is TGTGCCAGCACCCAACAGGTCCGGTTGGGCGGGGAGCTGTTTTTT.

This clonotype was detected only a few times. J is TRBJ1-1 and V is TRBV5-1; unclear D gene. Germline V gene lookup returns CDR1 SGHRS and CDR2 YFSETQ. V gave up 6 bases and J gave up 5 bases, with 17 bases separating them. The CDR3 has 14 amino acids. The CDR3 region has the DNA TGCGCCAGCACCACCCGCTCTGGTACTACTGAAGCTTTCTTT. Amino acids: CASTTRSGTTEAFF.

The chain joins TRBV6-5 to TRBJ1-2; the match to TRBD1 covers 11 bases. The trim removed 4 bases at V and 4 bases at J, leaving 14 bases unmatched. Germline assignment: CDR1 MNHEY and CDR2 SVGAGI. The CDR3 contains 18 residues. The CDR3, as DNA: TGTGCCAGCAGTTCAAGTCCCGGGACAGGGGGTCGTGGCTATGGCTACACCTTC. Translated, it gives CASSSSPGTGGRGYGYTF.

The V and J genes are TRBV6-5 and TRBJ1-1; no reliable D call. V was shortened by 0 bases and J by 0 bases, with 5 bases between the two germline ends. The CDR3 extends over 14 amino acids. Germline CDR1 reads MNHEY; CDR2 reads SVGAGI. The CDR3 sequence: CASSYSIMNTEAFF. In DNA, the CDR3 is TGTGCCAGCAGTTACTCGATTATGAACACTGAAGCTTTCTTT.

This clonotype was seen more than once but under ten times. Here the CDR3 DNA reads TGTGCCAGCAGCCTTCAGGGAGATGGAACTGAAGCTTTCTTT. Protein: CASSLQGDGTEAFF. The genes are TRBV2 and TRBJ1-1; maybe TRBD1 (5 bases). The length of the CDR3 is 14 residues. Trimming took off 6 bases at V and 5 bases at J, with 16 bases between the two ends. CDR1 and CDR2 from the germline V gene are SNHLY and FYNNEI.

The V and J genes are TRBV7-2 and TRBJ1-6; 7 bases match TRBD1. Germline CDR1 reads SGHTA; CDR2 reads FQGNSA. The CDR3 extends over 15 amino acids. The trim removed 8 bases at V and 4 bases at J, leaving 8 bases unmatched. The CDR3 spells CASVMSGQYNSPLHF. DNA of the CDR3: TGTGCCAGCGTCATGTCGGGACAGTATAATTCACCCCTCCACTTT.